Presented here are 3 T cell receptor beta chains from one specimen sequenced in a study of tumor and adjacent non-tumor tissue in lung cancer (dated by TCRdb to 2017 to 2018). RNA was extracted from bulk unsorted tissue and checked for quality with a NanoDrop ND-1000 and an Agilent 2100. The normal lung samples consisted of distant non-tumor tissue collected more than 3 cm from the tumor edge. Receptors were amplified or captured by multiplex PCR. Sequencing used an Illumina HiSeq 2500. Following protocols modified from ARM-PCR, the researchers constructed TCRbeta libraries through three rounds of nested PCR with primers (Table S4). TCRdb's own reprocessing of the public reads used fastp at Q25 and MiXCR and kept productive beta chains. Identical CDR3 proteins give one entry, which carries the most common genes and DNA. For this sample the table gives 40,000 to 55,000 distinct CDR3 sequences, of which 74% were detected only once. 23% of the sample goes to the ten largest clones.

Sample: distant non-tumor lung tissue. The receptors originated from a woman aged 60-70 years with non-small cell lung cancer.

The chain has TRBV4-1 and TRBJ2-2; possibly TRBD1 or TRBD2 for D (6 bases each). Germline assignment: CDR1 MGHRA and CDR2 YSYEKL. The V end was cut by 0 bases, the J end by 13 bases, with 21 bases between. The CDR3 has 16 amino acids. The CDR3 loop is CASSQEPGAITVGLFF. The CDR3 DNA follows: TGCGCCAGCAGCCAAGAACCGGGGGCCATCACCGTGGGGCTGTTTTTT.

Concerning this clonotype itself: It is likely a read error, because the conserved phenylalanine at the end of the CDR3 is missing. The DNA is left out, because the CDR3 cannot be placed on it with certainty; the CDR3 is given as TCRdb lists it. The genes are TRBV13 and TRBJ2-1. In germline, CDR1 is PRHDT, CDR2 FYEKMQ (reference sequence). Counting both end residues, the CDR3 totals 15 amino acids. The CDR3 here is CASSLGVGTYNEQLS.

This clonotype appeared once. Relative to the germline gene, one junction end is altered; a read error may explain this. The V and J genes are TRBV4-1 and TRBJ2-7; possible D gene TRBD2, 6 bases. The CDR3 is made up of 13 amino acids. Germline CDR1 reads MGHRA; CDR2 reads YSYEKL. The chain's CDR3 is CASIRQGGYKQYF. CDR3 DNA sequence: TGCGCCAGCATCCGGCAGGGAGGCTACAAGCAGTACTTC.